One and the same sample provided the 21 T cell receptor beta chains below, sequenced in a study of shared clonotypes between healthy human individuals. The repertoire was sequenced with immunoSEQ multiplex PCR; TCRdb's copy has only in-frame clones and lacks some. Found here are some 700,000 clones, 90% of them singletons; the top ten hold more than 30%. Source material: memory CD8+ T cells from PBMCs. As for subset: CD45RO+ cells pooled with CCR7-negative TemRA cells. These receptors were obtained from a young man in good health. Some clones in this sample may be carry-over from other donors' samples.

This chain joins TRBV4-3 and TRBJ2-7; D is undetermined. The V gene's germline CDR1 is LGHNA and CDR2 YSLEER. This CDR3 region has 14 residues. V was cut by 0 bases and J by 3 bases, with 9 bases left in between. CDR3 region: CASSQDPGIYEQYF. CDR3 DNA: TGCGCCAGCAGCCAAGATCCGGGCATCTACGAGCAGTACTTC.

The V and J genes are TRBV4-1 and TRBJ1-1; 7 bases are shared with TRBD1. Germline CDR1 and CDR2: MGHRA and YSYEKL. The CDR3 contains 20 residues. V lost 2 bases to trimming and J lost 1 base; unmatched junction nucleotides: 19. The CDR3 region has the DNA TGCGCCAGCAGCCAAAAGGGGGCCCGAGGCCCAGAGCTCCCGAACACTGAAGCTTTCTTT. As protein: CASSQKGARGPELPNTEAFF.

CDR3 nucleotide sequence: TGTGCCAGCAGCGGACGGACTCTTCCTAACGAGCAGTACTTC. Translating it yields CASSGRTLPNEQYF. The chain has TRBV7-9 and TRBJ2-7; a possible D gene is TRBD2 (5 bases). The CDR3 sequence is 14 residues long. Trimming removed 5 bases from V and 5 bases from J, with 16 bases in between. Germline V gives CDR1 SEHNR, CDR2 FQNEAQ (reference sequence).

The V call is TRBV7-3, the J call TRBJ2-1; D is undetermined. Between the trimmed V and J ends, which lost 1 base and 0 bases, there was a span of 10 bases. CDR1 and CDR2 (germline): SGHTA, FQGTGA. The CDR3 spans 16 residues. CDR3 nucleotides: TGTGCCAGCAGCTTAATGGCCAGCAGCTCCTACAATGAGCAGTTCTTC. Its translation is CASSLMASSSYNEQFF.

CDR3 nucleotide sequence: TGTGCCAGCAGTGAGGCGGGAAATAGCAATCAGCCCCAGCATTTT. It encodes CASSEAGNSNQPQHF. The chain uses TRBV2 and TRBJ1-5, with D hard to call. Trimming pared 3 bases from V and 0 bases from J, leaving 9 bases between. The CDR3 is 15 amino acids. CDR1 is SNHLY, CDR2 FYNNEI, per germline.

The rearrangement uses TRBV9 and TRBJ2-5; D is perhaps TRBD1 or TRBD2 (6 bases each). Trimming shortened V by 5 bases and J by 4 bases, and 18 bases separated the two germline ends. The CDR3 has 15 residues. The germline CDR1 and CDR2 sequences are SGDLS and YYNGEE. CDR3 in DNA: TGTGCCAGCAGTGCTTGGGGGGCAGGGCTAGAGACCCAGTACTTC. Translation: CASSAWGAGLETQYF.

The chain joins TRBV19 to TRBJ2-7, with D perhaps matching TRBD1 (5 bases). Germline CDR1 and CDR2: LNHDA and SQIVND (reference sequence). V lost 4 bases and J lost 3, with 13 bases in between. CDR3 length: 14 residues. CDR3: CASSTAGLLYEQYF. In DNA, the CDR3 is TGTGCCAGTAGTACTGCAGGGCTCCTCTACGAGCAGTACTTC.

This clone was picked up one time. V and J are TRBV5-6 and TRBJ2-7; 7 bases agree with TRBD2. CDR1 is SGHDT and CDR2 is YYEEEE in the germline V gene. The CDR3 covers 16 residues. V gave up 4 bases and J gave up 6 bases; unmatched junction bases: 16. The CDR3 is CASSRGKLAGSFEQYF. CDR3 coding DNA: TGTGCCAGCAGCCGCGGGAAGTTAGCGGGTTCTTTCGAGCAGTACTTC.

The gene calls are TRBV25-1 and TRBJ1-1; D is unclear. CDR3 size: 13 residues. Per the germline V gene, CDR1 is MGHDK and CDR2 is SYGVNS. Trimming cost V 5 bases and J 0 bases, with 7 bases left between them. The CDR3 here is CASSRGMNTEAFF. The DNA for the CDR3 is TGTGCCAGCAGTCGGGGAATGAACACTGAAGCTTTCTTT.

The chain couples TRBV27 to TRBJ2-1, with 7 bases identical to TRBD1. V shed 5 bases, J shed 5 bases, and the junction held 15 bases outside the gene matches. CDR3 length: 17 amino acids. The germline V gene has CDR1 MNHEY and CDR2 SMNVEV (reference sequence). In nucleotides, the CDR3 is TGTGCCAGCAGTCACCTGACCTTGCATGGGACAGACAATGAGCAGTTCTTC. It translates to CASSHLTLHGTDNEQFF.

The V and J genes are TRBV29-1 and TRBJ1-1; no definite D call. From germline, CDR1 is SQVTM and CDR2 ANQGSEA. Trimming removed 3 bases at V and 1 base at J, with 6 bases between. The CDR3 has 12 amino acids. DNA for the CDR3: TGCAGCGTTGACGTTCCGAACACTGAAGCTTTCTTT. Encoded protein: CSVDVPNTEAFF.

V gene TRBV18 combines with J gene TRBJ2-2; D is perhaps TRBD1 or TRBD2 (5 bases each). Per germline, CDR1 KGHSH and CDR2 LQKENI. Trimming removed 6 bases at V and 3 bases at J, with 14 bases between. The CDR3 runs to 15 residues. The CDR3, as DNA: TGTGCCAGCTCGCTAGCCGGGGACGACACCGGGGAGCTGTTTTTT. Its translation is CASSLAGDDTGELFF.

This chain uses TRBV6-5 with TRBJ1-1; TRBD1 is a possible D gene (6 bases). The length of the CDR3 is 12 residues. V lost 8 bases and J lost 6, with 13 bases in between. From germline, CDR1 is MNHEY and CDR2 SVGAGI. The DNA of the CDR3 is TGTGCCAGCGGCCTTAACAGGGCTGAAGCTTTCTTT. Amino acid sequence: CASGLNRAEAFF.

This clone was seen more than once but under ten times. This chain connects TRBV7-7 to TRBJ2-2; the match to TRBD1 covers 11 bases. After removal of 5 bases from V and 4 bases from J, the junction contained 3 bases not matched to a gene. Germline CDR1 and CDR2: SSHAT and FNYEAQ (reference sequence). This CDR3 is built from 15 residues. The CDR3 loop is CASSPGTGGTGELFF. CDR3 bases: TGTGCCAGCAGCCCGGGGACAGGGGGCACCGGGGAGCTGTTTTTT.

The chain uses TRBV10-3 and TRBJ2-3, with 7 nucleotides matching TRBD1. The junction had 9 bases not matched to a gene; V was cut back by 7 bases and J by 2 bases. The CDR3 has 15 residues. The germline gives CDR1 ENHRY, CDR2 SYGVKD. CDR3 region: CAITVQGPDTDTQYF. In nucleotides, the CDR3 is TGTGCCATCACGGTACAGGGGCCCGACACAGATACGCAGTATTTT.

The V and J genes are TRBV5-6 and TRBJ2-3; D is ambiguous. Trimming removed 4 bases at V and 6 bases at J, with 24 bases between. The CDR3 length is 17 residues. The germline CDR1 and CDR2 sequences are SGHDT and YYEEEE. The CDR3 coding sequence is TGTGCCAGCAGCCCACATGACACCCAGCTTCCTAGGGATACGCAGTATTTT. It is translated as CASSPHDTQLPRDTQYF.

The gene calls are TRBV27 and TRBJ2-1; 14 bases fit TRBD2. The CDR3 has 15 residues. The germline CDR1 and CDR2 sequences are MNHEY and SMNVEV (reference sequence). Losses at the gene ends were 3 bases for V and 7 bases for J; bases not matched to a gene: 2. CDR3 nucleotide sequence: TGTGCCAGCAGTTTGGGGACTAGCGGGAGAAATGAGCAGTTCTTC. Protein: CASSLGTSGRNEQFF.

This clone was counted once. The rearrangement uses TRBV10-3 and TRBJ2-7, with 8 positions matching TRBD2. The CDR3 is 14 amino acids. Trimming removed 0 bases from V and 4 bases from J; junction bases left unmatched: 2. Germline values: CDR1 ENHRY, CDR2 SYGVKD. This chain's CDR3 is CAISESRGVYEQYF. CDR3 in DNA: TGTGCCATCAGTGAGTCGCGGGGGGTGTACGAGCAGTACTTC.

The V and J genes are TRBV28 and TRBJ2-7, with unresolved D. CDR1 and CDR2 (germline): MDHEN, SYDVKM. The V end was cut by 1 base, the J end by 0 bases, with 16 bases between. The CDR3 runs 17 residues. Here the CDR3 reads CASSLLLSRQSSYEQYF. For the CDR3, the DNA is TGTGCCAGCAGTTTATTATTGAGTAGACAAAGCTCCTACGAGCAGTACTTC. Together with reference TRBV28 and TRBJ2-7, the CDR3 gives the full variable domain: DVKVTQSSRYLVKRTGEKVFLECVQDMDHENMFWYRQDPGLGLRLIYFSYDVKMKEKGDIPEGYSVSREKKERFSLILESASTNQTSMYLCASSLLLSRQSSYEQYFGPGTRLTVT.

This chain connects TRBV4-1 to TRBJ1-2, with D perhaps matching TRBD1 (6 bases). Trimming pared 0 bases from V and 5 bases from J, leaving 19 bases between. Germline V gene lookup returns CDR1 MGHRA and CDR2 YSYEKL. The CDR3 covers 17 residues. In nucleotides, the CDR3 is TGCGCCAGCAGCCAAGACCCCACACAGGGTTTTTGGTATGGCTACACCTTC. Its protein product is CASSQDPTQGFWYGYTF.

Concerning this clone: This same CDR3 is encoded by further DNA sequences in the sample. The V call is TRBV7-6, the J call TRBJ2-3; 7 positions match TRBD2. Germline V gives CDR1 SGHVS, CDR2 FNYEAQ. Trimming took 0 bases from V and 3 from J; bases not matched to a gene: 0. The CDR3 has 14 residues. CDR3 DNA sequence: TGTGCCAGCAGCTTAGCGGGAGGGACAGATACGCAGTATTTT. It translates to CASSLAGGTDTQYF.